The following is a TCR beta chain sequence with its context. This CDR3 is built from 16 residues. Germline trimming cut 1 base from V and 2 bases from J; bases unmatched to any gene: 2. The germline V gene encodes CDR1 LNHNV and CDR2 YYDKDF (reference sequence). The data were obtained in a study of shared clonotypes between healthy human individuals. TCRdb's copy holds only in-frame clones and misses some; the assay was immunoSEQ multiplex PCR. The repertoire has 650,000 to 750,000 clones, 72% of them found once; the top ten carry roughly 1.8%. Sequencing input: memory CD4+ T cells sorted from blood. The subset was: CD45RA-negative fraction. This TCR was recovered from a woman under 40 in good health. The genes are TRBV15 and TRBJ2-5; TRBD2 aligns across 12 bases. Here the CDR3 DNA reads TGTGCCACCAGCAGAGTACTAGCGGGGGGACAAGAGACCCAGTACTTC. It codes for CATSRVLAGGQETQYF.